These 18 T cell receptor beta chains came from one sample sequenced in a study of T cell changes during pregnancy in multiple sclerosis. Produced via immunoSEQ multiplex PCR; TCRdb's table is partial and in-frame only. The table shows about 44,000 clones, with approximately 96% occurring only once. The source material was peripheral blood, sampled in the second trimester of pregnancy. The receptors come from a female donor with multiple sclerosis, enrolled in a pregnancy study.

This chain joins TRBV2 and TRBJ2-2, with D perhaps TRBD1 (5 bases). Looked up from germline, CDR1 is SNHLY and CDR2 is FYNNEI. The CDR3 is 19 residues long. Trimming took 8 bases from V and 4 from J, leaving 29 bases between them. The CDR3 spells CASLGPEVTPKRGTGELFF. DNA for the CDR3: TGTGCCAGCCTTGGGCCGGAAGTTACCCCGAAAAGGGGCACCGGGGAGCTGTTTTTT.

The rearrangement uses TRBV25-1 and TRBJ1-1; the match to TRBD1 covers 8 bases. Unmatched junction bases numbered 2, after V lost 4 bases and J lost 1 base. This CDR3 is built from 14 residues. Germline V gene lookup returns CDR1 MGHDK and CDR2 SYGVNS. CDR3 in DNA: TGTGCCAGCAGTGGGGACAGGAGGAACACTGAAGCTTTCTTT. This translates into CASSGDRRNTEAFF. The full variable domain, its missing parts supplied by reference TRBV25-1 and TRBJ1-1, is EADIYQTPRYLVIGTGKKITLECSQTMGHDKMYWYQQDPGMELHLIHYSYGVNSTEKGDLSSESTVSRIRTEHFPLTLESARPSHTSQYLCASSGDRRNTEAFFGQGTRLTVV.

The chain has TRBV5-1 and TRBJ2-6, with a tentative D call TRBD2 (5 bases). The germline V and J ends were trimmed by 2 bases and 0 bases, with 15 bases remaining between them. Germline V gives CDR1 SGHRS, CDR2 YFSETQ. CDR3 length: 18 amino acids. The DNA of the CDR3 is TGCGCCAGCAGCTTAAAGGGTAGCGCTAGCTCTGGGGCCAACGTCCTGACTTTC. Translating it yields CASSLKGSASSGANVLTF.

This chain joins TRBV5-4 and TRBJ2-7; D unresolved. Trimming removed 5 bases at V and 6 bases at J, with 18 bases between. This CDR3 is 14 amino acids long. The germline V gene has CDR1 SGHNT and CDR2 YYREEE (reference sequence). The CDR3 reads CASRPGAALSEQYF. DNA for the CDR3: TGTGCCAGCAGACCCGGTGCGGCATTGAGCGAGCAGTACTTC.

This clone was seen only once. The chain combines TRBV10-3 with TRBJ2-5; 7 nucleotides match TRBD2. The ends lost 4 bases at V and 1 base at J; junction bases unmatched: 3. Germline assignment: CDR1 ENHRY and CDR2 SYGVKD. The CDR3 spans 14 residues. CDR3 region: CAISASSGQETQYF. Written as DNA, the CDR3 is TGTGCCATCAGTGCCTCTAGCGGCCAAGAGACCCAGTACTTC.

The chain combines TRBV7-9 with TRBJ2-5, with 12 nucleotides matching TRBD1. CDR3 size: 18 residues. V lost 6 bases and J lost 5; bases outside the gene matches: 16. CDR1 SEHNR and CDR2 FQNEAQ come from the germline V gene (reference sequence). This CDR3 reads CASSRYTGTGGFLETQYF. CDR3 sequence (DNA): TGTGCCAGCAGTCGATACACCGGGACAGGGGGCTTTCTTGAGACCCAGTACTTC. Using reference TRBV7-9 and TRBJ2-5 for the parts outside the CDR3, the full variable domain is DTGVSQNPRHKITKRGQNVTFRCDPISEHNRLYWYRQTLGQGPEFLTYFQNEAQLEKSRLLSDRFSAERPKGSFSTLEIQRTEQGDSAMYLCASSRYTGTGGFLETQYFGPGTRLLVL.

The V and J genes are TRBV28 and TRBJ2-3; perhaps TRBD1 as D (5 bases). CDR3 length: 15 amino acids. V lost 5 bases to trimming and J lost 1 base, with 13 bases between them. CDR1 and CDR2 (germline): MDHEN, SYDVKM. The CDR3 loop reads CASSLQGTGTDTQYF. CDR3 nucleotide sequence: TGTGCCAGCAGTCTGCAGGGAACGGGCACAGATACGCAGTATTTT.

This chain links TRBV19 with TRBJ2-1, with TRBD2 identical over 9 bases. CDR1 and CDR2 (germline): LNHDA, SQIVND (reference sequence). The CDR3 runs 17 residues. After removal of 4 bases from V and 9 bases from J, the junction contained 16 bases not matched to a gene. CDR3 residues: CASSRADWAGGRVEQFF. The CDR3 bases are TGTGCCAGTAGTAGAGCTGACTGGGCGGGAGGGCGGGTTGAGCAGTTCTTC.

The rearrangement uses TRBV11-2 and TRBJ1-2; possibly TRBD1 for D (5 bases). Trimming pared 5 bases from V and 5 bases from J, leaving 9 bases between. CDR3 length: 12 amino acids. Germline V gives CDR1 SGHAT, CDR2 FQNNGV. The CDR3 protein is CASSLGGYGYTF. In DNA form, the CDR3 reads TGTGCCAGCAGCCTGGGGGGGTATGGCTACACCTTC. The variable domain in full, completed from reference TRBV11-2 and TRBJ1-2, reads EAGVAQSPRYKIIEKRQSVAFWCNPISGHATLYWYQQILGQGPKLLIQFQNNGVVDDSQLPKDRFSAERLKGVDSTLKIQPAKLEDSAVYLCASSLGGYGYTFGSGTRLTVV.

The chain uses TRBV5-4 and TRBJ2-1; 10 bases map to TRBD2. This CDR3 is 15 amino acids long. Germline V lookup: CDR1 SGHNT, CDR2 YYREEE (reference sequence). Trimming at V came to 4 bases and at J to 5 bases, leaving 6 bases not matched to a gene. The CDR3 spells CASSIAGGINNEQFF. In nucleotides, the CDR3 is TGTGCCAGCAGCATAGCGGGAGGAATTAACAATGAGCAGTTCTTC.

The rearrangement uses TRBV27 and TRBJ1-2; 7 bases fit TRBD1. The CDR3 has 14 amino acids. From germline, CDR1 is MNHEY and CDR2 SMNVEV (reference sequence). Trimming took 4 bases from V and 4 from J; bases not matched to a gene: 6. CDR3 amino acids: CASSSDRVTYGYTF. CDR3 sequence (DNA): TGTGCCAGCAGTTCCGACAGGGTTACCTATGGCTACACCTTC.

The chain employs TRBV7-2 and TRBJ1-6; the D gene is possibly TRBD1 (5 bases). The V and J ends lost 1 base and 8 bases respectively, with 12 bases between them. The CDR3 loop spans 15 amino acids. CDR1 is SGHTA, CDR2 FQGNSA, per germline. The CDR3 DNA reads TGTGCCAGCAGCTTAGTGGTCAGGGTGGATTCACCCCTCCACTTT. Encoded protein: CASSLVVRVDSPLHF.

The chain carries TRBV27 and TRBJ2-7; tentative D call: TRBD1 (6 bases). V gave up 4 bases and J gave up 0 bases, with 10 bases separating them. Germline V gives CDR1 MNHEY, CDR2 SMNVEV (reference sequence). The CDR3 covers 14 residues. The CDR3 loop is CASSSGHHSYEQYF. The CDR3 bases are TGTGCCAGCAGTTCGGGACACCACTCCTACGAGCAGTACTTC.

This clone has a handful of counts. The rearrangement joins TRBV2 to TRBJ1-2; D is unclear. CDR1 and CDR2 (germline): SNHLY, FYNNEI. The CDR3 totals 10 residues. The ends were cut back, 3 bases at V and 12 bases at J, with 8 bases in the middle. In nucleotides, the CDR3 is TGTGCCAGCAGTGATGGCCACGACACCTTC. Translating gives CASSDGHDTF.

The gene calls are TRBV7-7 and TRBJ2-5, with D maybe TRBD1 (6 bases). Germline values: CDR1 SSHAT, CDR2 FNYEAQ (reference sequence). This CDR3 is built from 15 residues. V was shortened by 5 bases and J by 1 base, with 14 bases between the two germline ends. The CDR3 protein is CASSATGTPQETQYF. The CDR3 DNA is TGTGCCAGCAGCGCCACAGGGACACCCCAAGAGACCCAGTACTTC.

This clone turned up a few times. This rearrangement joins TRBV7-9 to TRBJ1-1; the match to TRBD1 covers 11 bases. Germline V gives CDR1 SEHNR, CDR2 FQNEAQ (reference sequence). The CDR3 spans 17 residues. The V segment lost 5 bases and the J segment 3 bases; nucleotides outside the gene matches: 11. As DNA, the CDR3 is TGTGCCAGCAGCCCAGGGACAGGGGGAGTGACAGACACTGAAGCTTTCTTT. Translation gives CASSPGTGGVTDTEAFF. The variable domain in full, completed from reference TRBV7-9 and TRBJ1-1, reads DTGVSQNPRHKITKRGQNVTFRCDPISEHNRLYWYRQTLGQGPEFLTYFQNEAQLEKSRLLSDRFSAERPKGSFSTLEIQRTEQGDSAMYLCASSPGTGGVTDTEAFFGQGTRLTVV.

V and J are TRBV9 and TRBJ1-1; D gene unclear. Trimming shortened V by 3 bases and J by 2 bases, and 11 bases separated the two germline ends. This CDR3 spans 14 amino acids. Germline V gene lookup returns CDR1 SGDLS and CDR2 YYNGEE. CDR3 in amino acids: CASSANTANTEAFF. CDR3 sequence (DNA): TGTGCCAGCAGCGCGAATACAGCTAACACTGAAGCTTTCTTT.

The chain employs TRBV6-1 and TRBJ1-1, with D possibly TRBD1 on 5 matching bases. Looked up from germline, CDR1 is MNHNS and CDR2 is SASEGT. This CDR3 spans 13 amino acids. Trimming cost V 10 bases and J 0 bases, with 12 bases left between them. CDR3 region: CATTTDMNTEAFF. CDR3 DNA sequence: TGTGCCACCACGACAGACATGAACACTGAAGCTTTCTTT.